The rows below give T cell receptor beta chains drawn from one sample of a study of vaccination and CD4 T cells after COVID-19. Via MiXCR, TCRdb re-called the PCR reads, giving one row per CDR3 protein. Counted here are fewer than 15,000 distinct CDR3 sequences, 48% occurring once; the ten biggest clones make up 11% to 15%. The antigens these receptors bind are not known. The sample was CD4+ T cells from blood, cultured in vitro. These receptors all stem from a human donor who had recovered from COVID-19. CDR3s include the opening cysteine and the closing phenylalanine or tryptophan. Each record gives: D gene, clone size, V gene, J gene, CDR3 protein, CDR3 DNA. A D gene is named only where the DNA matches it firmly. Expanded clones get a size class; other rows say once, few or many, or leave the size out.

D: TRBD1; size: NA; V: TRBV10-3; J: TRBJ2-5; CDR3: CAISGDSEETQYF; DNA: TGTGCCATCAGTGGGGACAGTGAAGAGACCCAGTACTTC
D: NA; size: NA; V: TRBV20-1; J: TRBJ2-3; CDR3: CSARWDGTDTQYF; DNA: TGCAGTGCTAGGTGGGACGGCACAGATACGCAGTATTTT
D: NA; size: NA; V: TRBV7-9; J: TRBJ1-5; CDR3: CASSWGGQPQHF; DNA: TGTGCCAGCAGCTGGGGGGGCCAGCCCCAGCATTTT
D: TRBD1; size: NA; V: TRBV30; J: TRBJ2-5; CDR3: CAWRRDRPAGTQYF; DNA: TGTGCCTGGAGGAGGGACAGGCCAGCGGGGACCCAGTACTTC
D: NA; size: NA; V: TRBV19; J: TRBJ1-1; CDR3: CASKQGLNTEAFF; DNA: TGTGCCAGTAAGCAGGGGCTGAACACTGAAGCTTTCTTT
D: TRBD2; size: NA; V: TRBV2; J: TRBJ2-1; CDR3: CASRSGLAGGDEQFF; DNA: TGTGCCAGCAGGAGCGGACTAGCGGGGGGGGATGAGCAGTTCTTC
D: NA; size: once; V: TRBV9; J: TRBJ2-3; CDR3: CASSVGDGRLTDTQYF; DNA: TGTGCCAGCAGCGTAGGGGACGGACGACTCACAGATACGCAGTATTTT
D: NA; size: NA; V: TRBV7-9; J: TRBJ1-4; CDR3: CASSRDNEKLFF; DNA: TGTGCCAGCAGCCGGGATAATGAAAAACTGTTTTTT
D: NA; size: few; V: TRBV7-2; J: TRBJ1-1; CDR3: CASSPRGPSGTEAFF; DNA: TGTGCCAGCAGCCCCCGGGGGCCCTCGGGCACTGAAGCTTTCTTT
D: NA; size: NA; V: TRBV19; J: TRBJ2-4; CDR3: CASRSRVAKNIQYF; DNA: TGTGCCAGTAGAAGTCGGGTAGCCAAAAACATTCAGTACTTC
D: NA; size: few; V: TRBV19; J: TRBJ2-5; CDR3: CASSIVSGATTDQYF; DNA: TGTGCCAGTAGTATAGTGTCCGGGGCTACAACAGACCAGTACTTC
D: TRBD2; size: NA; V: TRBV7-3; J: TRBJ2-1; CDR3: CASSFGLAGVNNEQFF; DNA: TGTGCCAGCAGCTTCGGACTAGCGGGAGTCAACAATGAGCAGTTCTTC
D: NA; size: few; V: TRBV29-1; J: TRBJ1-5; CDR3: CSARGGSNQPQHF; DNA: TGCAGCGCCAGAGGAGGGAGCAATCAGCCCCAGCATTTT
D: NA; size: NA; V: TRBV20-1; J: TRBJ2-1; CDR3: CSARSSGWVAYNEQFF; DNA: TGCAGTGCTAGAAGTTCGGGGTGGGTGGCATACAATGAGCAGTTCTTC
D: TRBD1; size: NA; V: TRBV15; J: TRBJ1-3; CDR3: CATSRPGQSSGNTIYF; DNA: TGTGCCACCAGCAGACCGGGACAGTCCTCTGGAAACACCATATATTTT